This TCR beta chain is drawn from a study of cytomegalovirus exposure and HLA in healthy donors. Notes on the study in general: One later analysis, an examination of the 100 to 150 validation repertoires, found that first-cohort TCR clusters tended to co-occur in them. CMV antigen specificity was confirmed in vitro for a few CMV-associated chains. Reports described diagnosis of cytomegalovirus status by the classifier as highly specific and sensitive.

Germline-derived CDR1 and CDR2 are MNHNS and SASEGT. The CDR3 contains 13 residues. V was clipped by 7 bases and J by 4 bases, with 11 bases between them. Profiled with immunoSEQ multiplex PCR; TCRdb holds only in-frame clones, not every one. The repertoire includes some 60,000 clones, roughly 96% of them detected once, and around 0.83% sits in the top ten. Note on this clone: Its specificity is unknown.

The chain couples TRBV6-1 to TRBJ2-1; D perhaps matches TRBD1 (5 bases). The material sequenced was PBMCs. The TCR comes from a man younger than 35 in good health and CMV-seronegative. As DNA, the CDR3 is TGTGCCAGCACTCGGACATATTACAATGAGCAGTTCTTC. It is translated as CASTRTYYNEQFF.